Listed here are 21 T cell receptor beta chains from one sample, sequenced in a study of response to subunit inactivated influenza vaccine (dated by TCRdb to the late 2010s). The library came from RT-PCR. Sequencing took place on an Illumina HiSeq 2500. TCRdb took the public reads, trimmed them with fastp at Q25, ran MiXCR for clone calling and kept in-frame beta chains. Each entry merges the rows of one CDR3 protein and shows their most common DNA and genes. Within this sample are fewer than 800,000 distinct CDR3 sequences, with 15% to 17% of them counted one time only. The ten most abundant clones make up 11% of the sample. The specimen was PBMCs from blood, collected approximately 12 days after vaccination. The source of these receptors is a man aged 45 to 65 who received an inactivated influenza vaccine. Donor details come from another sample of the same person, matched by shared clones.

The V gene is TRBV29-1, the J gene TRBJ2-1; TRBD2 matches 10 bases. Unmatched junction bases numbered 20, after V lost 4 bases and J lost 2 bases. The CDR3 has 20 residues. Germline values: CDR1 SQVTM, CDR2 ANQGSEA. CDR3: CSVGKNWRSSGSNAYNEQFF. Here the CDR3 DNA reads TGCAGCGTTGGGAAGAATTGGCGGTCTAGCGGGAGTAACGCCTACAATGAGCAGTTCTTC.

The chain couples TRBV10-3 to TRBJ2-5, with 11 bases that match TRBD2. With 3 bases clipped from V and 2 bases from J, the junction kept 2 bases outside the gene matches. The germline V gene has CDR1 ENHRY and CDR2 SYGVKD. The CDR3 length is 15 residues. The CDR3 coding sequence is TGTGCCATCAGTGATACTAGCGGGGGACAAGAGACCCAGTACTTC. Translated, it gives CAISDTSGGQETQYF.

CDR3 nucleotides: TGTGCCAGCGAACGGGGGCGGGAGACGAATGAGCAGTTCTTC. Encoded protein: CASERGRETNEQFF. V usage is TRBV13 and J usage is TRBJ2-1, with D possibly matching TRBD2 (7 bases). This CDR3 region has 14 residues. V lost 8 bases and J 7 bases, leaving 18 bases between the germline ends. Germline CDR1 reads PRHDT; CDR2 reads FYEKMQ (reference sequence).

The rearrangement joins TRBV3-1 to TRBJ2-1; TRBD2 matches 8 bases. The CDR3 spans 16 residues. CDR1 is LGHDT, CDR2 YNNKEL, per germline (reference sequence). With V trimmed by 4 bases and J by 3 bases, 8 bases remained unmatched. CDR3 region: CASSRVTSGHYNEQFF. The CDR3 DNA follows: TGTGCCAGCAGCCGCGTTACTAGCGGCCACTACAATGAGCAGTTCTTC.

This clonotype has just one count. The CDR3 DNA reads as TGCGCCAGCAGCCCTAGACAGGGGTGGATCGGGGGAGATGAGCAGTTCTTC. Protein product: CASSPRQGWIGGDEQFF. The V call is TRBV4-3, the J call TRBJ2-1, with 8 nucleotides matching TRBD1. CDR1 and CDR2 (germline): LGHNA, YSLEER. V lost 4 bases, J lost 8 bases, and 16 bases stayed unmatched. The CDR3 sequence is 17 residues long.

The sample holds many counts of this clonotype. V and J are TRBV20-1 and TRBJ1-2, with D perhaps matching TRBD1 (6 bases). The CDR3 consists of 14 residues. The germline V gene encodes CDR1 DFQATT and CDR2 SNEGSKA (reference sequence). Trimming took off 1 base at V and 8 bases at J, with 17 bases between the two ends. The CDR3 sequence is CSARGQGYIFGYTF. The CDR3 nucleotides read TGCAGTGCTAGAGGGCAGGGGTATATCTTCGGCTACACCTTC.

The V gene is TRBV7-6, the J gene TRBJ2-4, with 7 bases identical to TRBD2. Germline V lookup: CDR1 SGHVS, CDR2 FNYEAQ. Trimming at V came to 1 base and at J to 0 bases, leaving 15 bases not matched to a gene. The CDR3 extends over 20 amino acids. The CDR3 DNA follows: TGTGCCAGCAGCTTAGAGGCTAGCGGTCCCAATCCAATAGCCAAAAACATTCAGTACTTC. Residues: CASSLEASGPNPIAKNIQYF.

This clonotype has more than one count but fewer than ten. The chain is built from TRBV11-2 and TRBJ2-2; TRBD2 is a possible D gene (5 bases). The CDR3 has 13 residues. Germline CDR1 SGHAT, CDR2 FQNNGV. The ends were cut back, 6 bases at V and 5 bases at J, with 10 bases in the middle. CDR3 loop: CASSQRATGELFF. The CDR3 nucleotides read TGTGCCAGCAGTCAGAGGGCTACCGGGGAGCTGTTTTTT.

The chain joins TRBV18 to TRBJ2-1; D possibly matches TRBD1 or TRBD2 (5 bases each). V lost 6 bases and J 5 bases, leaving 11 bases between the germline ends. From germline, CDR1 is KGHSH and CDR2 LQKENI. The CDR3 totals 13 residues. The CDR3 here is CASSGAGNNEQFF. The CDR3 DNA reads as TGTGCCAGCTCCGGGGCCGGAAACAATGAGCAGTTCTTC. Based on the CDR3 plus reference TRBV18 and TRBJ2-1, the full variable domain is NAGVMQNPRHLVRRRGQEARLRCSPMKGHSHVYWYRQLPEEGLKFMVYLQKENIIDESGMPKERFSAEFPKEGPSILRIQQVVRGDSAAYFCASSGAGNNEQFFGPGTRLTVL.

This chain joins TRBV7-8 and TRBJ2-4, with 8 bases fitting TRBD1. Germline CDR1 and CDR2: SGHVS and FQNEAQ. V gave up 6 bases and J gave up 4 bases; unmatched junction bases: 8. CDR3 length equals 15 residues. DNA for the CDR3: TGTGCCAGCAGTCCAGTCAGGGGGCAGAAAAACATTCAGTACTTC. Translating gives CASSPVRGQKNIQYF.

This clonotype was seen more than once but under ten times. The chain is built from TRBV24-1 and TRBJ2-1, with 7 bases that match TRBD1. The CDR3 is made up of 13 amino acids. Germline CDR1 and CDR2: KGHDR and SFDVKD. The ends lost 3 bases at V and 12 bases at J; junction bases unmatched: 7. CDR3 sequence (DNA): TGTGCCACCAGTGATCCCCCGACAGGGTGGCAGTTCTTC. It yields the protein CATSDPPTGWQFF.

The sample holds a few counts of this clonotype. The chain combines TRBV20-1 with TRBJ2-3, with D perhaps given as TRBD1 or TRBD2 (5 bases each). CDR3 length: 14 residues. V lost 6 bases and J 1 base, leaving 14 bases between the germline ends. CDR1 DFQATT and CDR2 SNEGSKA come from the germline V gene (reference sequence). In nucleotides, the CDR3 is TGCAGTGCCGTCCATTTGGGGGGCACAGATACGCAGTATTTT. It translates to CSAVHLGGTDTQYF.

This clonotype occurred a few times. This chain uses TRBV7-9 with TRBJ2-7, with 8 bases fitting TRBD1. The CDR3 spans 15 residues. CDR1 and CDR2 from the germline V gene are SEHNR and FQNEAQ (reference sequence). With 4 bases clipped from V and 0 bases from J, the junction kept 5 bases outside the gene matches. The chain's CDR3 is CASSSGQEGSYEQYF. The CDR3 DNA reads TGTGCCAGCAGCTCGGGACAGGAGGGCTCCTACGAGCAGTACTTC.

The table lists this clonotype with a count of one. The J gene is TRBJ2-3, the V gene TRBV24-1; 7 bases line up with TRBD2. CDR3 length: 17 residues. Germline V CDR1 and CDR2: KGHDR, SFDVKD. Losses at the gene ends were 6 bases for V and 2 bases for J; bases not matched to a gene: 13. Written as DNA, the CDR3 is TGTGCCACCAGTAAGGCCCGGAGCGGGGACTACACAGATACGCAGTATTTT. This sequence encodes CATSKARSGDYTDTQYF.

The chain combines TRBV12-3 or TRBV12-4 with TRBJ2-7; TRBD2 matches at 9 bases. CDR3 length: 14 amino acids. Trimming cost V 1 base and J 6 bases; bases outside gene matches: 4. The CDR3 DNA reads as TGTGCCAGCAGTTTAGTAGCGGGAGTAAGCGAGCAGTACTTC. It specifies CASSLVAGVSEQYF.

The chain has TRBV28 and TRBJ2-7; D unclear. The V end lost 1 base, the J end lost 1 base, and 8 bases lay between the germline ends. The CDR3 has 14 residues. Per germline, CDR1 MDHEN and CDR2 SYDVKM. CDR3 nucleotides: TGTGCCAGCAGTTTATTGTCCGGTTCCTACGAGCAGTACTTC. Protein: CASSLLSGSYEQYF.

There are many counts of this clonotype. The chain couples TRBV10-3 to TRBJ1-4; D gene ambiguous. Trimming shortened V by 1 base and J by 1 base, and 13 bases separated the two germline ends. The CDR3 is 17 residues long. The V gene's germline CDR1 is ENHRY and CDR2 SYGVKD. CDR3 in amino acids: CAISEFRGRGTNEKLFF. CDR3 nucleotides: TGTGCCATCAGTGAGTTCAGAGGACGGGGAACTAATGAAAAACTGTTTTTT.

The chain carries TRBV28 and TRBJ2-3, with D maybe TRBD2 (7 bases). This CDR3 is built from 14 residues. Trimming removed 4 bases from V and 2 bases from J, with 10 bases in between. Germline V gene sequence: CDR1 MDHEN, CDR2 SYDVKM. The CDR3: CASSSGDYTDTQYF. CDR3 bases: TGTGCCAGCAGTTCAGGGGACTACACAGATACGCAGTATTTT.

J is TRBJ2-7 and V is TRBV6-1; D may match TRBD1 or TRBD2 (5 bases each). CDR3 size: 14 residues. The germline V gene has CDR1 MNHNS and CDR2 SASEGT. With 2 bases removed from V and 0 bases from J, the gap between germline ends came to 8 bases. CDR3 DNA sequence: TGTGCCAGCAGTGAACTTGGGGGCTCCTACGAGCAGTACTTC. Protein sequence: CASSELGGSYEQYF.

This chain's CDR3 is CASSHGGGGYEQYF. The CDR3 coding sequence is TGTGCCAGCAGCCACGGAGGGGGTGGCTACGAGCAGTACTTC. The chain is built from TRBV11-2 and TRBJ2-7; either TRBD1 or TRBD2 may supply D (6 bases each). Germline V gives CDR1 SGHAT, CDR2 FQNNGV. Deletions cut 5 bases from V and 3 bases from J, with 14 bases between. CDR3 size: 14 residues. Full variable domain (rest looked up from reference TRBV11-2 and TRBJ2-7): EAGVAQSPRYKIIEKRQSVAFWCNPISGHATLYWYQQILGQGPKLLIQFQNNGVVDDSQLPKDRFSAERLKGVDSTLKIQPAKLEDSAVYLCASSHGGGGYEQYFGPGTRLTVT.

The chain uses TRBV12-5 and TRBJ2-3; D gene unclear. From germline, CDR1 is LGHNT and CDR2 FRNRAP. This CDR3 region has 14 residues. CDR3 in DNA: TGTGCACCAAAGCCAACTACTAGCACAGATACGCAGTATTTT. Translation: CAPKPTTSTDTQYF.